This T cell receptor (beta chain) was captured by sequencing in a study of molecular identifiers for immune sequencing clone quantification. It was with previously described methods and listed TCR primers that bulk TCR libraries were made. TCRdb re-called the PCR reads through MiXCR, storing one row per CDR3 protein. The data contain some 100,000 distinct CDR3 sequences, around 19% of them singletons. This clonotype was observed at least ten times. The sample consisted of naive CD8+ T cells from blood, with Jurkat cell RNA spiked in. Subset denoted: FACS-sorted CD8+CD4-CCR7+CD45RA+ naive T cells. This clonotype was obtained from a human donor in good health. Some libraries in this study had Jurkat cell RNA spiked in.

CDR3 in amino acids: CASSLDIDTEAFF. Written as DNA, the CDR3 is TGTGCCAGCAGTTTAGACATCGACACTGAAGCTTTCTTT. The chain employs TRBV27 and TRBJ1-1; D gene uncertain. Per the germline V gene, CDR1 is MNHEY and CDR2 is SMNVEV (reference sequence). V was pared by 2 bases and J by 3 bases, with 7 bases between. This CDR3 region has 13 residues.